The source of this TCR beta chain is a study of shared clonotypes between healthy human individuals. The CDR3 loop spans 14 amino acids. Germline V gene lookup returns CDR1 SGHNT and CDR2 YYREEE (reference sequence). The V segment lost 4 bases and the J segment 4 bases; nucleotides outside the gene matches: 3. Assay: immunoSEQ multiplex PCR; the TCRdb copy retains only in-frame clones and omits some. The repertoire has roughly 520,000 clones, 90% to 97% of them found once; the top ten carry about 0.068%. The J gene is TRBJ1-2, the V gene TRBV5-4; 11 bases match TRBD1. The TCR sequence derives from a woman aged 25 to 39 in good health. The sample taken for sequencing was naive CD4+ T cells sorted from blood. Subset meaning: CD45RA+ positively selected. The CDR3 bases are TGTGCCAGCAGCCAGGGACAGGGGGGCTATGGCTACACCTTC. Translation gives CASSQGQGGYGYTF.